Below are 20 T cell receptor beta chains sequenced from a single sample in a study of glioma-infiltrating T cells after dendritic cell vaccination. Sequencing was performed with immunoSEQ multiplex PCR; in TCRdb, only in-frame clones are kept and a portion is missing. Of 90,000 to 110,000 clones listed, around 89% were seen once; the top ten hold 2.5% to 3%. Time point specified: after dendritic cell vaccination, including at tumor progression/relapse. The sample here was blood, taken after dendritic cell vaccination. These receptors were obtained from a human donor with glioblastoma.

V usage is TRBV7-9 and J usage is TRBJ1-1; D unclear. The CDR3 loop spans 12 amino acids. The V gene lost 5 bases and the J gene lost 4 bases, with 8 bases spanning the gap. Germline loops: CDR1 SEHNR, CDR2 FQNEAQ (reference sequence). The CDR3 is CASSLGSTEAFF. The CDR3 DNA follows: TGTGCCAGCAGCCTGGGGAGCACTGAAGCTTTCTTT.

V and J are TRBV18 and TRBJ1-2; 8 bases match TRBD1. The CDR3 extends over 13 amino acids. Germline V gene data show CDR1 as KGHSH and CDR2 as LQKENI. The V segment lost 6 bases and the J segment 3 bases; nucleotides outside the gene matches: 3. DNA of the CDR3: TGTGCCAGCTCGCGGGGACAGGACTATGGCTACACCTTC. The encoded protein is CASSRGQDYGYTF.

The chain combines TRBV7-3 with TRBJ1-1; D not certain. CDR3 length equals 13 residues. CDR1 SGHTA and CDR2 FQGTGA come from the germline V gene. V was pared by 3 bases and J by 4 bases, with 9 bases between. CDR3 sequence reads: CASSLNSGTEAFF. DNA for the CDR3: TGTGCCAGCAGCTTGAACAGTGGCACTGAAGCTTTCTTT.

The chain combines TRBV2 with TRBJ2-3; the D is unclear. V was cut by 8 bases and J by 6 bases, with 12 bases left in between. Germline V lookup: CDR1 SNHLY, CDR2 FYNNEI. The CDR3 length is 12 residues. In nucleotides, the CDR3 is TGTGCCAGCGGGTCTAGAAGGGATACGCAGTATTTT. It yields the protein CASGSRRDTQYF.

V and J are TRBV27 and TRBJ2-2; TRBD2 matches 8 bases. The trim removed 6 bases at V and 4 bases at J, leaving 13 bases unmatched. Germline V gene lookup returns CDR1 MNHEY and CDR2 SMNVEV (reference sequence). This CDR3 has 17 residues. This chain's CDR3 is CASSRPLGGAGTGELFF. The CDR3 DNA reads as TGTGCCAGCAGCCGACCCCTCGGGGGGGCGGGCACCGGGGAGCTGTTTTTT.

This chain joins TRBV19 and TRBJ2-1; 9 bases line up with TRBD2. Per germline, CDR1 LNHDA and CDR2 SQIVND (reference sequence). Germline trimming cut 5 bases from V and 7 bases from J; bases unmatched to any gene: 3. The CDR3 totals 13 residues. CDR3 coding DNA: TGTGCCAGTAGTCATAGCGGGAGTAATGAGCAGTTCTTC. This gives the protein CASSHSGSNEQFF.

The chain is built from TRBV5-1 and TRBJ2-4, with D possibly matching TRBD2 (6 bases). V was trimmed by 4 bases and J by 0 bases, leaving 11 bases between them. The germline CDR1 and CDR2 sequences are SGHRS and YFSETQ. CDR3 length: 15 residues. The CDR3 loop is CASSGTGLAKNIQYF. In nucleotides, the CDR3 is TGCGCCAGCAGCGGAACGGGACTAGCCAAAAACATTCAGTACTTC.

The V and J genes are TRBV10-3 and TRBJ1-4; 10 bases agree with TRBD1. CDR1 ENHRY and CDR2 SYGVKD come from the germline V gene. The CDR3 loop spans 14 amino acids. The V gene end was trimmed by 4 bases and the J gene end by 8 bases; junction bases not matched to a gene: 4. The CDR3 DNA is TGTGCCATCAGTGGCGGACAGGGGGAGGAAAAACTGTTTTTT. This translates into CAISGGQGEEKLFF.

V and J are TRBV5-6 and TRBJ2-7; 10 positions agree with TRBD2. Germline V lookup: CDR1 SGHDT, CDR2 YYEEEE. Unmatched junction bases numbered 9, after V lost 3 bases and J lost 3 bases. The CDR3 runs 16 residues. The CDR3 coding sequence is TGTGCCAGCAGCTCCTTAGCGGGAGGTAGTAGCTACGAGCAGTACTTC. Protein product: CASSSLAGGSSYEQYF.

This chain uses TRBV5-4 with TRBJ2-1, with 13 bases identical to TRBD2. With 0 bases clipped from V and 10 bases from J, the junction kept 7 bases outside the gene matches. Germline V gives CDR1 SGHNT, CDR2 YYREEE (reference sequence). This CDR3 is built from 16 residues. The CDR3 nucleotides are TGTGCCAGCAGCTTGGGAGGACTAGCGGGAGCGCGAGAGCAGTTCTTC. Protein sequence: CASSLGGLAGAREQFF.

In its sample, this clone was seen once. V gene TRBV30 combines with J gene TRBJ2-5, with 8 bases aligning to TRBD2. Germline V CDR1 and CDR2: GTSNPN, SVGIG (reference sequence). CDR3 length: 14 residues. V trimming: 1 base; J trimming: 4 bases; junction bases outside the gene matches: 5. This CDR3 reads CAWSGPGGRETQYF. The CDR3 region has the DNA TGTGCCTGGAGTGGGCCGGGAGGGCGAGAGACCCAGTACTTC.

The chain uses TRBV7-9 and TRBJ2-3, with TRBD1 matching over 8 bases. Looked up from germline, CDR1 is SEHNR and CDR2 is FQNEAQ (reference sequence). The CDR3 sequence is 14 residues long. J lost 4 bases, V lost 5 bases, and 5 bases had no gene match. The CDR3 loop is CASSPGQEADTQYF. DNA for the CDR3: TGTGCCAGCAGCCCGGGACAGGAGGCAGATACGCAGTATTTT.

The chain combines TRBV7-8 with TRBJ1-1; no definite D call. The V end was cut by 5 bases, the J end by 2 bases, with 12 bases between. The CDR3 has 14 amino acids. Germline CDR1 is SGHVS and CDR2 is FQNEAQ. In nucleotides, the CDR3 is TGTGCCAGCAGCCCCTTGATGAGCAACACTGAAGCTTTCTTT. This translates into CASSPLMSNTEAFF.

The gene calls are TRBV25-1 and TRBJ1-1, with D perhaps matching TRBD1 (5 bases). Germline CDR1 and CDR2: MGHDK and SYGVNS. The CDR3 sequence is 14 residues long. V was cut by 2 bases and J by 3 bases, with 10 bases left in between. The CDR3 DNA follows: TGTGCCAGCAGTGAAGGGACTTCCGACACTGAAGCTTTCTTT. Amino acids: CASSEGTSDTEAFF.

This CDR3 reads CASSVGVPSGRDTQYF. The CDR3 region has the DNA TGTGCCAGCAGCGTAGGCGTTCCTAGCGGGAGAGATACGCAGTATTTT. V usage is TRBV9 and J usage is TRBJ2-3; 10 nucleotides line up with TRBD2. CDR1 is SGDLS and CDR2 is YYNGEE in the germline V gene. V gave up 0 bases and J gave up 5 bases; unmatched junction bases: 6. There are 16 residues in the CDR3.

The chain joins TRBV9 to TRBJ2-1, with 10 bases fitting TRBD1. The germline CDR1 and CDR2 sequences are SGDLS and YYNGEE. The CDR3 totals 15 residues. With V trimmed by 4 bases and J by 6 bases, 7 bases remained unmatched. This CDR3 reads CASSFSGQGSNEQFF. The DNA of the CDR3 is TGTGCCAGCAGCTTCTCGGGACAGGGGAGCAATGAGCAGTTCTTC.

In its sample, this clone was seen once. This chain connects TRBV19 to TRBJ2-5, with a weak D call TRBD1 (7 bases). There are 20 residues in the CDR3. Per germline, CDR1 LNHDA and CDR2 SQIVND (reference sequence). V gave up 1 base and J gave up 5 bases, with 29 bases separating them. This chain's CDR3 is CASSIGRATGAGTHGETQYF. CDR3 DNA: TGTGCCAGTAGTATAGGGAGGGCAACAGGGGCAGGGACACACGGGGAGACCCAGTACTTC.

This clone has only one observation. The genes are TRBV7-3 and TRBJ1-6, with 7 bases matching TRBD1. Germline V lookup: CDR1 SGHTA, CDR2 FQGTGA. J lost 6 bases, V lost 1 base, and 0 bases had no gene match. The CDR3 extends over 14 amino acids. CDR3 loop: CASSLRQGNSPLHF. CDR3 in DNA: TGTGCCAGCAGCTTAAGACAGGGTAATTCACCCCTCCACTTT. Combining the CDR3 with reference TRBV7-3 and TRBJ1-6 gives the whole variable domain GAGVSQTPSNKVTEKGKYVELRCDPISGHTALYWYRQSLGQGPEFLIYFQGTGAADDSGLPNDRFFAVRPEGSVSTLKIQRTERGDSAVYLCASSLRQGNSPLHFGNGTRLTVT.

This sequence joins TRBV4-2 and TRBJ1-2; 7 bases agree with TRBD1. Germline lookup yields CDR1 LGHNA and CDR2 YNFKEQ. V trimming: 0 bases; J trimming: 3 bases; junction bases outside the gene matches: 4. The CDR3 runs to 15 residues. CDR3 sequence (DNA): TGTGCCAGCAGCCAAGAGACAGGGACAGACTATGGCTACACCTTC. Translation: CASSQETGTDYGYTF.

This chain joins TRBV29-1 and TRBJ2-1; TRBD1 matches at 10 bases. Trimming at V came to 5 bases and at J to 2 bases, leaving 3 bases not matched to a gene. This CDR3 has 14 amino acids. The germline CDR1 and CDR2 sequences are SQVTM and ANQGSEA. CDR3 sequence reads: CSVSTGGTYNEQFF. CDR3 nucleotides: TGCAGCGTTTCGACAGGGGGCACCTACAATGAGCAGTTCTTC.